These T cell receptor beta chains were read from a single sample in a study of cytomegalovirus exposure and HLA in healthy donors. The repertoire was sequenced with immunoSEQ multiplex PCR; TCRdb's copy has only in-frame clones and lacks some. The table lists hundreds of thousands of clones, more than 75% of them singletons. The sequenced material came from PBMCs. The receptor source for this set is a man between 18 and 35 years old in good health and CMV-seropositive. CDR3s include the opening cysteine and the closing phenylalanine or tryptophan.

v_call: TRBV9; j_call: TRBJ1-2; cdr3_aa: CASTLGTADFYGYTF
v_call: TRBV6-5; j_call: TRBJ1-5; cdr3_aa: CASSRTGGNQPQHF
v_call: TRBV5-4; j_call: TRBJ2-7; cdr3_aa: CASSLQGARYEQYF
v_call: TRBV7-9; j_call: TRBJ2-5; cdr3_aa: CASSLASGQETQYF
v_call: TRBV7-8; j_call: TRBJ1-2; cdr3_aa: CASSLNEVVGGGSGYTF
v_call: TRBV6-1; j_call: TRBJ2-3; cdr3_aa: CASSERRGLTDTQYF
v_call: TRBV6-5; j_call: TRBJ2-5; cdr3_aa: CASTERGRETQYF
v_call: TRBV6-5; j_call: TRBJ2-7; cdr3_aa: CASSYGQGSHEQYF
v_call: TRBV29-1; j_call: TRBJ1-2; cdr3_aa: CSVRGIGGRYDGYTF
v_call: TRBV7-9; j_call: TRBJ1-1; cdr3_aa: CASSQQGTGSEAFF
v_call: TRBV27; j_call: TRBJ2-7; cdr3_aa: CASSSGVSYEQYF
v_call: TRBV28; j_call: TRBJ2-7; cdr3_aa: CANSGGRGHPSEQYF
v_call: TRBV29-1; j_call: TRBJ1-1; cdr3_aa: CSVEAGMNTEAFF
v_call: TRBV27; j_call: TRBJ2-1; cdr3_aa: CASSFVGTEVFF
v_call: TRBV6-1; j_call: TRBJ1-3; cdr3_aa: CASSESPNSGNTIYF
v_call: TRBV6-5; j_call: TRBJ2-7; cdr3_aa: CASSYELRTNYEQYF
v_call: TRBV28; j_call: TRBJ2-4; cdr3_aa: CASREENIQYF
v_call: TRBV28; j_call: TRBJ1-1; cdr3_aa: CASNAGEAFF
v_call: TRBV6-6; j_call: TRBJ2-7; cdr3_aa: CASRGTGSWEQYF
v_call: TRBV4-2; j_call: TRBJ2-3; cdr3_aa: CASSRSQGGQTDTQYF
v_call: TRBV2; j_call: TRBJ1-2; cdr3_aa: CASSENSIYGYTF
v_call: TRBV25-1; j_call: TRBJ2-2; cdr3_aa: CASSEWREGVGELFF
v_call: TRBV20-1; j_call: TRBJ1-2; cdr3_aa: CSARRGYGYTF
v_call: TRBV7-9; j_call: TRBJ1-4; cdr3_aa: CASSFSGTGSEKLFF
v_call: TRBV6-5; j_call: TRBJ2-2; cdr3_aa: CASSFQGESGELFF
v_call: TRBV27; j_call: TRBJ1-4; cdr3_aa: CASSLTGTPTNEKLFF
v_call: TRBV5-1; j_call: TRBJ2-5; cdr3_aa: CASSGTAQETQYF
v_call: TRBV27; j_call: TRBJ2-1; cdr3_aa: CASSPFGRSLFEQFF
v_call: TRBV5-1; j_call: TRBJ2-5; cdr3_aa: CASSLEGQGETQYF
v_call: TRBV6-5; j_call: TRBJ2-7; cdr3_aa: CASSIRQGVSYEQYF
v_call: TRBV11-3; j_call: TRBJ2-6; cdr3_aa: CASSTGSGANVLTF
v_call: TRBV7-9; j_call: TRBJ1-2; cdr3_aa: CASSSGGGYTF
v_call: TRBV10-3; j_call: TRBJ2-7; cdr3_aa: CAISEVRAREQYF
v_call: TRBV19; j_call: TRBJ2-2; cdr3_aa: CASRRTGGRTGELFF
v_call: TRBV2; j_call: TRBJ1-1; cdr3_aa: CASVETKGQGGRAEAFF
v_call: TRBV7-9; j_call: TRBJ1-1; cdr3_aa: CASSPQSVGNTEAFF
v_call: TRBV4-3; j_call: TRBJ2-3; cdr3_aa: CASSQDRRSSTDTQYF
v_call: TRBV29-1; j_call: TRBJ2-1; cdr3_aa: CSVWEGSYNEQFF
v_call: TRBV28; j_call: TRBJ1-5; cdr3_aa: CASSLGQGFYQPQHF
v_call: TRBV29-1; j_call: TRBJ2-1; cdr3_aa: CSAGADRGEQFF
v_call: TRBV7-6; j_call: TRBJ2-2; cdr3_aa: CASSRLGTVNTGELFF
v_call: TRBV13; j_call: TRBJ2-1; cdr3_aa: CASSPGHNNEQFF
v_call: TRBV5-1; j_call: TRBJ2-7; cdr3_aa: CASSWTGGGYEQYF
v_call: TRBV6-5; j_call: TRBJ1-5; cdr3_aa: CASSPDGSNQPQHF
v_call: TRBV5-6; j_call: TRBJ2-1; cdr3_aa: CASRSSGREDNEQFF
v_call: TRBV27; j_call: TRBJ2-3; cdr3_aa: CASSLGAGEDTQYF
v_call: TRBV20-1; j_call: TRBJ2-7; cdr3_aa: CSASPGGEQYF
v_call: TRBV7-9; j_call: TRBJ2-3; cdr3_aa: CANSPGDTQYF
v_call: TRBV7-2; j_call: TRBJ2-7; cdr3_aa: CASSLVRTSGYPYEQYF
v_call: TRBV5-1; j_call: TRBJ1-3; cdr3_aa: CASSLAPGYSGNTIYF
v_call: TRBV2; j_call: TRBJ1-2; cdr3_aa: CASSEGSGRGYTF